This T cell receptor (beta chain) was identified in a study of cytomegalovirus exposure and HLA in healthy donors. Whole-study findings and limits: CMV antigen specificity of three CMV-associated chains was confirmed in vitro. The tendency of first-cohort TCR clusters to co-occur in the approximately 110 validation repertoires was identified by a subsequent analysis.

This clone was picked up one time. The target antigen is unknown. Libraries were prepared by immunoSEQ multiplex PCR; TCRdb keeps only in-frame clonotypes and omits some of them. The data show fewer than 250,000 clones, around nine tenths seen once. The CDR3 sequence is 14 residues long. The germline V gene has CDR1 MDHEN and CDR2 SYDVKM. V shed 3 bases and J shed 1 base, with 9 bases lying between them. The clonotype was recovered from a man between 18 and 29 years old in good health and CMV-seronegative. The rearrangement uses TRBV28 and TRBJ1-1, with a possible D match to TRBD1 (6 bases). The material sequenced was PBMCs. The CDR3 region is CASSFRTANTEAFF. CDR3 DNA sequence: TGTGCCAGCAGTTTTAGGACAGCGAACACTGAAGCTTTCTTT. Together with reference TRBV28 and TRBJ1-1, the CDR3 gives the full variable domain: DVKVTQSSRYLVKRTGEKVFLECVQDMDHENMFWYRQDPGLGLRLIYFSYDVKMKEKGDIPEGYSVSREKKERFSLILESASTNQTSMYLCASSFRTANTEAFFGQGTRLTVV.